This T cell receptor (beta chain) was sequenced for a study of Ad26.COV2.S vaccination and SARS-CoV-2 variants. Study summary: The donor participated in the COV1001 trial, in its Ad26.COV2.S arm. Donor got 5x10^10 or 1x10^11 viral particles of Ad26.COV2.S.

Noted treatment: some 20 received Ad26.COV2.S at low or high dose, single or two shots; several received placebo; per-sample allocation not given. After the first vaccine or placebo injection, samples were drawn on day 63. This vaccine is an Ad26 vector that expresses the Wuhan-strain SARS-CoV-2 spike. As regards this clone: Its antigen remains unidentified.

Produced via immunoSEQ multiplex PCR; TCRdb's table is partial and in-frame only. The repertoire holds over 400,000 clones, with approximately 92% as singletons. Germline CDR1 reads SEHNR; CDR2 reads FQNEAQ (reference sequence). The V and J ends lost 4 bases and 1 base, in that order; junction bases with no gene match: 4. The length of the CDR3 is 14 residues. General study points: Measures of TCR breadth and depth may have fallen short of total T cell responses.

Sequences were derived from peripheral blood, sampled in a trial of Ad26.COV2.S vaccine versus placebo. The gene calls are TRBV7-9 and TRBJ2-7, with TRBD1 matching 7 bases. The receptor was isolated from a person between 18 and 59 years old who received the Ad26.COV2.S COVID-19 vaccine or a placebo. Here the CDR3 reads CASSSRQGSYEQYF. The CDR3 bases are TGTGCCAGCAGCTCCAGACAGGGTTCCTACGAGCAGTACTTC.